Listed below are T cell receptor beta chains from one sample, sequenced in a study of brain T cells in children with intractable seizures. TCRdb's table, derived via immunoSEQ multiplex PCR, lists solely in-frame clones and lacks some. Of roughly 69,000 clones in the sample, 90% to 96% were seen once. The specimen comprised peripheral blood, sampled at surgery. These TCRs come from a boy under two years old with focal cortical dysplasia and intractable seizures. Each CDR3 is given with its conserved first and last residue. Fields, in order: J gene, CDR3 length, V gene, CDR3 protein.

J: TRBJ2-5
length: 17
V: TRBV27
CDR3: CASSHFSWSSGQETQYF

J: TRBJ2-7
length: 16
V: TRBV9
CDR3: CASSPGTDRAVGEQYF

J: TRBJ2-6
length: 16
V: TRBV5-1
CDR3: CASSFVQGAGANVLTF

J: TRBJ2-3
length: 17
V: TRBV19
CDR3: CASSMRVGLADGNTQYF

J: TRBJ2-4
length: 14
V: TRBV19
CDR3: CATLPSWGPQGEYF

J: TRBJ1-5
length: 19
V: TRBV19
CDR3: CASSGSVPPLRNSNQPQHF

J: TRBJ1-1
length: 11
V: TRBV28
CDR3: CASSLGAEAFF

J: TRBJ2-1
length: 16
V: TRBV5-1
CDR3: CASSLSSAGSYNEQFF

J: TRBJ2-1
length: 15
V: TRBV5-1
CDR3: CASSPGLAGGGEQFF

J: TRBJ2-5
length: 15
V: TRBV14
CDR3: CASSRGLAGVETQYF